This TCR beta chain was retrieved from a study of HIV-infected patients and healthy controls. Reverse transcription used approximately 500 ng RNA and constant-region primers for alpha and beta. Separate chain-specific third strand synthesis with multiplexing indices produced the alpha and beta libraries. Second strand synthesis was primed from the SP2 site. TCRdb re-analysed the 5' RACE reads in MiXCR, keeping a single row per CDR3 protein. The data hold 18,000 or so distinct CDR3 sequences, with under 9.5% observed a single time. Follow-up blood was drawn about 14 weeks, roughly three months, after antiretroviral therapy began. Whole blood was used without fractionation, so all unsorted peripheral T cells were included. The study's findings and limits: Significantly higher mean Gini indices appeared in HIV-infected repertoires, possibly reflecting oligoclonality. MAIT alpha-chain CDR3s were frequent in healthy controls, depleted in HIV+.

In its sample, this clonotype was seen many times. Its antigen is unknown. The source material was blood, sampled during antiretroviral therapy. The source of this sequence is an adult with HIV infection.

DNA for the CDR3: TGTGCCAGCAGCGCCAACCATCCACAGGGGAGGAGCTCCTATAATTCACCCCTCCACTTT. It translates to CASSANHPQGRSSYNSPLHF. The chain recombines TRBV7-6 with TRBJ1-6; TRBD1 matches at 7 bases. The CDR3 runs 20 residues. The ends lost 5 bases at V and 0 bases at J; junction bases unmatched: 16. Germline loops: CDR1 SGHVS, CDR2 FNYEAQ. The full variable domain, in which reference TRBV7-6 and TRBJ1-6 provide the parts outside the CDR3, is GAGVSQSPRYKVTKRGQDVALRCDPISGHVSLYWYRQALGQGPEFLTYFNYEAQQDKSGLPNDRFSAERPEGSISTLTIQRTEQRDSAMYRCASSANHPQGRSSYNSPLHFGNGTRLTVT.